A single count supports the clone carrying this T cell receptor (beta chain). The data derive from a study of blood T cell repertoires in COVID-19. Germline CDR1 is KGHDR and CDR2 is SFDVKD. This CDR3 is 17 amino acids long. The V end was cut by 1 base, the J end by 5 bases, with 20 bases between. The method was immunoSEQ multiplex PCR; TCRdb's version includes in-frame clones alone and lacks a portion of them. This table holds fewer than 250,000 clones, about 80% found once. The sequenced sample was peripheral blood. This receptor was taken from a woman aged 45-59 years with acute or convalescent COVID-19. This chain joins TRBV24-1 and TRBJ2-7; TRBD1 might be the D (6 bases). In DNA form, the CDR3 reads TGTGCCACCAGTGATTTACAGGGACGCTTTGGCTTGCACGAGCAGTACTTC. This sequence encodes CATSDLQGRFGLHEQYF.